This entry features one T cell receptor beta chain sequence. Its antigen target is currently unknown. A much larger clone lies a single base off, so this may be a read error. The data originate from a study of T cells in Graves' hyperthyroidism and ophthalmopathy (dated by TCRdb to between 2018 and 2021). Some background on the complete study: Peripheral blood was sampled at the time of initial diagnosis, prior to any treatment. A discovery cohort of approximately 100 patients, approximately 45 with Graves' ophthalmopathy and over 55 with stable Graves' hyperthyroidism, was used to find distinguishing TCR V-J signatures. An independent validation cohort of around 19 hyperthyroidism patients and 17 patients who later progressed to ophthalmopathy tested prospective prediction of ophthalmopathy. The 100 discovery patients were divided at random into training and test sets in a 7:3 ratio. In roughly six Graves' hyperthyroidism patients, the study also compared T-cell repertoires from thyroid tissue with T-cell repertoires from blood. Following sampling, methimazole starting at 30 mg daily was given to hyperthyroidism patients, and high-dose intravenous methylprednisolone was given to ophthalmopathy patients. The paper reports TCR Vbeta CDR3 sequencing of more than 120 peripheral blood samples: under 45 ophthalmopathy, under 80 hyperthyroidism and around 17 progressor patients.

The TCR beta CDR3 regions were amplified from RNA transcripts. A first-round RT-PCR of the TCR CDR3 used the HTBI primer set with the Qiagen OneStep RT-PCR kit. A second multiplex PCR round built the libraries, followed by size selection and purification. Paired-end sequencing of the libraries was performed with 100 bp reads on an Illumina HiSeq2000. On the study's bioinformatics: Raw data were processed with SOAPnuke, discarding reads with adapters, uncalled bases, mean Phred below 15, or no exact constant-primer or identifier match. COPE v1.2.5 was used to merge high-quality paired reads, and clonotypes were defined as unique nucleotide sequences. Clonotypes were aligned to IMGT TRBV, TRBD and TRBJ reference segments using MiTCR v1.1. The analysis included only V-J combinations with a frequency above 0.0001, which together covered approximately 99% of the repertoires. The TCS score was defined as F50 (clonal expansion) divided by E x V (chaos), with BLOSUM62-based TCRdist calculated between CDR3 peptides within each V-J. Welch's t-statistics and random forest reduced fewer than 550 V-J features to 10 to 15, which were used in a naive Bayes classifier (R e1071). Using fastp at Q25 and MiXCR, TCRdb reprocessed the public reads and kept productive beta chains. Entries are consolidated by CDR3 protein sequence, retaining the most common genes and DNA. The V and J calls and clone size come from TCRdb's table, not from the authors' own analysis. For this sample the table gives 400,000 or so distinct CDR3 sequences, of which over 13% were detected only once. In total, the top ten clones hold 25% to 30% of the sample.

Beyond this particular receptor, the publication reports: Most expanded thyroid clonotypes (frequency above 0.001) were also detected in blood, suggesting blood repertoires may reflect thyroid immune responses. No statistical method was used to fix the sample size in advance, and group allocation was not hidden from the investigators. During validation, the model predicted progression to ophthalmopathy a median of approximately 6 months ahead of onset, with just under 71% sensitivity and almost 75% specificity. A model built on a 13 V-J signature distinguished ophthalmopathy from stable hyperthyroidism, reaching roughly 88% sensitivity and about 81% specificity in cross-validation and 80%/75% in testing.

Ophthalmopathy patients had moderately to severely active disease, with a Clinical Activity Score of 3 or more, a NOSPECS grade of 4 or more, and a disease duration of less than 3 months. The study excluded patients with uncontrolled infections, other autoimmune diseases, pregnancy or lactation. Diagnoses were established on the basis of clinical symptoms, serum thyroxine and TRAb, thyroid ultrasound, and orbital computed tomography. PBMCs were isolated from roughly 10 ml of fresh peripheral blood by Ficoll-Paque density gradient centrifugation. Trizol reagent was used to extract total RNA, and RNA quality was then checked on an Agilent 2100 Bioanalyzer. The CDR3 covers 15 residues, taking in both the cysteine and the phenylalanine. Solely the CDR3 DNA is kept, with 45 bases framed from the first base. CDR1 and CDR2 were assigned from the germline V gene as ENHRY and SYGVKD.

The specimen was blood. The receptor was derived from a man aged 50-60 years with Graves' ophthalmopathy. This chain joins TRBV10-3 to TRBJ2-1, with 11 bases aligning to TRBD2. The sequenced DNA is TGTGCCATCGGTGAACTAGCGGGAGTCGGCAATGAGCAGTTCTTC. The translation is CAIGELAGVGNEQFF.